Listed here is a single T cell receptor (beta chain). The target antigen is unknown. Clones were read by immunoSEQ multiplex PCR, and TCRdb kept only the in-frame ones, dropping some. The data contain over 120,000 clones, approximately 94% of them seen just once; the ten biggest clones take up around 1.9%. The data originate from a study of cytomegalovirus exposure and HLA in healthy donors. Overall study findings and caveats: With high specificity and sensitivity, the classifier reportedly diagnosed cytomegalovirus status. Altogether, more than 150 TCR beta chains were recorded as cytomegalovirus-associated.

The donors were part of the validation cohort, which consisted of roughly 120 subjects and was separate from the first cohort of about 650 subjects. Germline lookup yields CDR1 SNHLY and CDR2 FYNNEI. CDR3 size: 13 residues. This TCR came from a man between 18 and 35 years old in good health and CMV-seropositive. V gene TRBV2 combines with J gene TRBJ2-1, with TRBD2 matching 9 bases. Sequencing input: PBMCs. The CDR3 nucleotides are TGTGCTCCGAAGCGGGAGGCCTACAATGAGCAGTTCTTC. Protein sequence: CAPKREAYNEQFF.